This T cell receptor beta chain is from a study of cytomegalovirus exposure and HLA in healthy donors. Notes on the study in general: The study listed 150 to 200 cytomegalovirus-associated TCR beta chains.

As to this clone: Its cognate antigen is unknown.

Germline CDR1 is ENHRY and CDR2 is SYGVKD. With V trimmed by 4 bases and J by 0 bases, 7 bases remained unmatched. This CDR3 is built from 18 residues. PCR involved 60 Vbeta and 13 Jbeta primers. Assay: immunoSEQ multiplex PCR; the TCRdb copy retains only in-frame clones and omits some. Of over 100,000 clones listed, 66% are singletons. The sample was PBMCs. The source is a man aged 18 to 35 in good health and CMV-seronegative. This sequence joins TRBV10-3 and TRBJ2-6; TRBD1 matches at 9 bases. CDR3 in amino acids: CAISGLGTGNSGANVLTF. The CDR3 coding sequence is TGTGCCATCAGTGGGCTCGGGACAGGGAACTCTGGGGCCAACGTCCTGACTTTC.